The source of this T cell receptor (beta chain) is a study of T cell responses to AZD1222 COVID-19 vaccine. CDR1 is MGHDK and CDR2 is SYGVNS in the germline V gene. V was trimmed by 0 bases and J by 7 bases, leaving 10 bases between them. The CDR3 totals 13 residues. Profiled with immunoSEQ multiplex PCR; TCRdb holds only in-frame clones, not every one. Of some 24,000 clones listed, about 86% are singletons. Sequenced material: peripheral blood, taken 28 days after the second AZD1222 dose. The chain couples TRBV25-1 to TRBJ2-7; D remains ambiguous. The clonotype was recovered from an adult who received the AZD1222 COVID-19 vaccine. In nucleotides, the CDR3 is TGTGCCAGCAGTGAATATCCCATCGGGGAGCAGTACTTC. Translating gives CASSEYPIGEQYF.